These T cell receptor beta chains were read from a single sample in a study of Ad26.COV2.S vaccination and SARS-CoV-2 variants. Clones were sequenced by immunoSEQ multiplex PCR, and TCRdb holds only the in-frame ones, with some missing. The sample records about 410,000 clones, around 93% being singletons. Sequenced material: peripheral blood, taken in a trial of Ad26.COV2.S vaccine versus placebo. The receptors here all came from a person aged 18-65 years who received the Ad26.COV2.S COVID-19 vaccine or a placebo. CDR3s include the opening cysteine and the closing phenylalanine or tryptophan. The D gene is left open where the match is weak. Rows give clone size only sometimes, using once, few, many, or a class for an expanded clone.

v_call	j_call	d_call	clone_size	cdr3_length	cdr3_aa	cdr3_nt
TRBV4-1	TRBJ1-5	.	.	15	CASSQEGSLNQPQHF	TGCGCCAGCAGCCAAGAGGGATCCCTAAATCAGCCCCAGCATTTT
TRBV7-2	TRBJ2-4	.	.	15	CASSSVGFGKNIQYF	TGTGCCAGCAGCTCGGTTGGGTTTGGCAAAAACATTCAGTACTTC
TRBV29-1	TRBJ1-1	.	.	13	CSVEVGGSTEAFF	TGCAGCGTTGAAGTCGGGGGGAGCACTGAAGCTTTCTTT
TRBV6-5	TRBJ2-1	TRBD1	.	15	CASILGGQLYNEQFF	TGTGCCAGCATTTTAGGGGGACAGCTTTACAATGAGCAGTTCTTC
TRBV5-5	TRBJ1-1	.	.	16	CASSLGVGSLNTEAFF	TGTGCCAGCAGCTTGGGCGTCGGGTCCCTGAACACTGAAGCTTTCTTT
TRBV27	TRBJ1-6	.	.	13	CAIRGLGNSPLHF	TGTGCCATCCGGGGTCTAGGAAATTCACCCCTCCACTTT
TRBV7-2	TRBJ1-4	.	.	14	CASSTAPPGEKLFF	TGTGCCAGCAGTACGGCGCCCCCGGGGGAAAAACTGTTTTTT
TRBV10-1	TRBJ2-3	.	.	13	CASSATSTDTQYF	TGCGCCAGCAGTGCCACTAGCACAGATACGCAGTATTTT
TRBV4-3	TRBJ1-2	.	.	14	CASSVYRDNRGYTF	TGCGCCAGCAGCGTATACCGGGACAATCGGGGCTACACCTTC
TRBV3-1/TRBV3-2	TRBJ2-7	TRBD1	.	15	CASSLPGTGSYEQYF	TGTGCCAGCAGCCTCCCCGGGACAGGATCCTACGAGCAGTACTTC
TRBV29-1	TRBJ1-2	TRBD1	.	12	CSVEDRVPGYTF	TGCAGCGTGGAGGACAGGGTTCCTGGCTACACCTTC
TRBV2	TRBJ2-3	TRBD2	.	18	CASRKGTTSGGSTDTQYF	TGTGCCAGCAGGAAAGGAACGACTAGCGGGGGAAGCACAGATACGCAGTATTTT
TRBV12-3/TRBV12-4	TRBJ2-7	.	.	13	CASSSRLGYEQYF	TGTGCCAGCAGTTCCCGCCTGGGGTACGAGCAGTACTTC
TRBV9	TRBJ2-3	TRBD2	.	16	CASSPEGRGGTDTQYF	TGTGCCAGCAGCCCTGAAGGGCGGGGGGGCACAGATACGCAGTATTTT
TRBV5-1	TRBJ2-7	TRBD2	.	16	CASSLASGGTSYEQYF	TGCGCCAGCAGCTTGGCTAGCGGGGGAACCTCCTACGAGCAGTACTTC
TRBV7-9	TRBJ2-1	.	.	13	CASSLEVLNEQFF	TGTGCCAGCAGCTTAGAGGTGCTTAATGAGCAGTTCTTC
TRBV28	TRBJ2-2	.	once	14	CASSLPRSNGELFF	TGTGCCAGCAGTTTGCCTCGTTCCAACGGGGAGCTGTTTTTT
TRBV6-2/TRBV6-3	TRBJ1-2	TRBD1	.	18	CASSSHGDRARLLYGYTF	TGTGCCAGCAGTTCTCACGGGGACAGGGCTCGGCTGCTCTATGGCTACACCTTC
TRBV12-1	TRBJ2-7	.	.	10	CASTPEEQYF	TGTGCCAGCACCCCGGAGGAGCAGTACTTC
TRBV19	TRBJ2-5	.	.	15	CASSIIGTGQETQYF	TGTGCCAGTAGTATAATCGGGACGGGGCAAGAGACCCAGTACTTC
TRBV27	TRBJ1-6	.	.	12	CASSFVNSPLHF	TGTGCCAGCAGTTTCGTGAATTCACCCCTCCACTTT
TRBV12-5	TRBJ2-7	.	.	16	CASGLVRAAKDYEQYF	TGTGCTAGTGGTTTGGTCCGGGCCGCAAAAGACTACGAGCAGTACTTC
TRBV30	TRBJ1-2	.	.	13	CAWSGNSHYGYTF	TGTGCCTGGAGTGGGAACAGCCACTATGGCTACACCTTC
TRBV30	TRBJ1-5	.	.	17	CAWTPGQGGYSNQPQHF	TGTGCCTGGACCCCGGGCCAAGGGGGGTATAGCAATCAGCCCCAGCATTTT
TRBV28	TRBJ1-5	TRBD1	.	15	CASTGTGKSNQPQHF	TGTGCCAGCACCGGGACAGGTAAAAGCAATCAGCCCCAGCATTTT
TRBV5-1	TRBJ2-5	TRBD1	.	17	CASSFQNPGQGAKTQYF	TGCGCCAGCAGCTTCCAGAACCCGGGACAGGGGGCTAAGACCCAGTACTTC
TRBV5-4	TRBJ1-2	TRBD1	few	13	CASSRQGGAGYTF	TGTGCCAGCAGCAGACAGGGAGGGGCTGGCTACACCTTC
TRBV5-5	TRBJ2-5	TRBD1	.	14	CASSDSGTEGTQYF	TGTGCCAGCAGCGACTCCGGGACAGAGGGGACCCAGTACTTC
TRBV6-2/TRBV6-3	TRBJ1-4	.	.	12	CASSLRGEKLFF	TGTGCCAGCAGTCTACGGGGCGAAAAACTGTTTTTT
TRBV4-3	TRBJ2-1	.	.	15	CASSQGAASGNEQFF	TGCGCCAGCAGCCAAGGGGCAGCCTCGGGCAATGAGCAGTTCTTC
TRBV6-2/TRBV6-3	TRBJ1-5	.	few	15	CASSKGTYSNQPQHF	TGTGCCAGCAGTAAGGGGACCTATAGCAATCAGCCCCAGCATTTT
TRBV10-3	TRBJ1-2	.	.	15	CAIRSRATLLYGYTF	TGTGCCATCAGATCCAGGGCCACCCTCCTCTATGGCTACACCTTC
TRBV7-6	TRBJ1-5	.	.	15	CASSLEAGIYQPQHF	TGTGCCAGCAGCTTAGAGGCGGGGATCTATCAGCCCCAGCATTTT
TRBV4-3	TRBJ1-3	.	.	13	CASSQGYGNTIYF	TGCGCCAGCAGCCAAGGTTATGGGAACACCATATATTTT
TRBV19	TRBJ1-1	TRBD1	.	17	CASSTRTGNNGNTEAFF	TGTGCCAGTAGTACAAGGACAGGCAATAACGGAAACACTGAAGCTTTCTTT
TRBV29-1	TRBJ2-3	TRBD2	once	17	CSVQGLAGGGSTDTQYF	TGCAGCGTTCAAGGACTAGCGGGGGGCGGGTCCACAGATACGCAGTATTTT
TRBV27	TRBJ2-5	.	.	14	CASSFGAGWETQYF	TGTGCCAGCAGTTTCGGGGCGGGGTGGGAGACCCAGTACTTC
TRBV4-1	TRBJ1-5	.	.	16	CASSQVEYGSNQPQHF	TGCGCCAGCAGCCAAGTTGAGTATGGCAGCAATCAGCCCCAGCATTTT
TRBV6-5	TRBJ1-4	.	.	15	CASQDSRETNEKLFF	TGTGCCAGCCAAGACAGTCGCGAAACTAATGAAAAACTGTTTTTT
TRBV11-2	TRBJ1-4	TRBD1	once	17	CASSLVQGRDSREKLFF	TGTGCCAGCAGCTTAGTTCAGGGACGGGACAGCCGGGAAAAACTGTTTTTT
TRBV7-9	TRBJ2-1	TRBD2	.	14	CASSNAGLANEQFF	TGTGCCAGCAGCAACGCGGGACTAGCCAATGAGCAGTTCTTC
TRBV6-2/TRBV6-3	TRBJ2-1	TRBD1	.	11	CASSRQGGPFF	TGTGCCAGCAGTAGACAGGGGGGTCCGTTCTTC
TRBV4-3	TRBJ1-1	.	.	13	CASSPYKYLEAFF	TGCGCCAGCAGCCCCTATAAATACCTTGAAGCTTTCTTT
TRBV6-1	TRBJ1-2	.	.	16	CASSEPRTENLNGYTF	TGTGCCAGCAGTGAACCTCGGACTGAGAACCTGAATGGCTACACCTTC
TRBV28	TRBJ2-2	.	.	14	CASSLGANTGELFF	TGTGCCAGCAGTTTAGGCGCGAACACCGGGGAGCTGTTTTTT
TRBV3-1/TRBV3-2	TRBJ2-3	.	.	16	CASSPRGSRNTDTQYF	TGTGCCAGCAGCCCCCGGGGATCCCGCAATACAGATACGCAGTATTTT
TRBV7-9	TRBJ2-7	.	.	14	CASSSTDGTGRQYF	TGTGCCAGCAGCTCGACAGACGGGACGGGGCGGCAGTACTTC
TRBV4-2	TRBJ2-5	TRBD2	.	17	CASSQGPLLAGQETQYF	TGTGCCAGCAGCCAAGGGCCTCTACTAGCGGGGCAAGAGACCCAGTACTTC
TRBV21-1	TRBJ2-3	.	.	16	CASSTRLAGSTDTQYF	TGTGCCAGCAGCACTCGGTTGGCAGGCAGCACAGATACGCAGTATTTT
TRBV30	TRBJ1-1	.	.	15	CAWSVFVSGQTEAFF	TGTGCCTGGAGTGTATTCGTCTCAGGGCAGACTGAAGCTTTCTTT